The clone carrying this TCR beta chain was seen once. No antigen is known for it. The data were taken from a study of TIL therapy for anti-PD-1-resistant metastatic lung cancer. About the study: Median tumor PD-L1 proportion score was roughly 5.4%. By whole-exome sequencing, median non-synonymous tumor mutation burden was around 1.5 mutations per megabase.

The libraries were made with immunoSEQ v3. The data were produced by immunoSEQ multiplex PCR, yet TCRdb's version contains in-frame clones alone and is incomplete. The data contain fewer than 65,000 clones, around four fifths of them singletons. As to time point: pre-treatment sample, taken before nivolumab and TIL therapy. Adults with stage 4 NSCLC were enrolled in a phase I trial. Findings and caveats of the study: The cohort had more treatment-naive, never-smoker and oncogene-addicted patients than typical.

This specimen was blood, taken at baseline. This sequence originates from a person between 25 and 80 years old with non-small cell lung cancer.

The CDR3 spells CSASDPGLAGGPGELFF. In nucleotides, the CDR3 is TGCAGTGCTAGTGATCCGGGACTAGCGGGGGGGCCCGGGGAGCTGTTTTTT. J is TRBJ2-2 and V is TRBV20-1; 16 bases map to TRBD2. Germline CDR1 reads DFQATT; CDR2 reads SNEGSKA (reference sequence). The CDR3 extends over 17 amino acids. The J segment lost 6 bases and the V segment lost 3 bases, leaving 7 bases of the junction unmatched.